This entry is about one T cell receptor beta chain. Its antigen is unknown. This sample was taken from a study of T cell responses to AZD1222 COVID-19 vaccine. V gave up 3 bases and J gave up 9 bases, with 6 bases separating them. The CDR3 spans 11 residues. Germline loops: CDR1 MNHNS, CDR2 SASEGT. Sequencing was performed with immunoSEQ multiplex PCR; in TCRdb, only in-frame clones are kept and a portion is missing. Found here are about 79,000 clones, about nine tenths of them singletons; the top ten hold about 28%. Study conclusions and caveats: Spike-specific TCR breadth and depth were elevated following two AZD1222 doses. Among those given AZD1222, only five or six were seropositive at baseline.

V usage is TRBV6-1 and J usage is TRBJ2-1; no clear D. Sequenced material: peripheral blood, taken 28 days after the second AZD1222 dose. This receptor was taken from an adult who received the AZD1222 COVID-19 vaccine. CDR3 in amino acids: CASSDLTEQFF. CDR3 coding DNA: TGTGCCAGCAGTGACCTTACTGAGCAGTTCTTC.